What follows is one T cell receptor beta chain and its context. Antigen specificity is unknown. This record belongs to a study of CD8 T cells in ankylosing spondylitis. General study findings and limits: Typical of ankylosing spondylitis blood, it appeared, was a TCR beta motif of roughly eight highly homologous variants. The authors reported significant enrichment of disease-linked clones in matched ankylosing spondylitis synovial fluid.

TCRdb re-called the 5' RACE reads through MiXCR, storing one row per CDR3 protein. The profile shows around 390,000 distinct CDR3 sequences, 20% to 25% of them singletons. Between the trimmed V and J ends, which lost 2 bases and 5 bases, there was a span of 11 bases. Germline loops: CDR1 SGHTA, CDR2 FQGTGA. CDR3 length: 14 amino acids. The rearrangement uses TRBV7-3 and TRBJ2-3; TRBD2 is a possible D gene (6 bases). This sequence originates from a male donor with ankylosing spondylitis. The sequencing sample was made of blood, either unsorted or a sorted T cell fraction (not recorded which). The CDR3 region is CASSLGGLGDTQYF. CDR3 sequence (DNA): TGTGCCAGCAGCTTAGGAGGGTTGGGAGATACGCAGTATTTT.